The entry below describes one T cell receptor beta chain. Its antigen is undetermined. Treatment described: some 19 received Ad26.COV2.S at low or high dose, single or two shots; roughly five received placebo; per-sample allocation not given. After the first vaccine or placebo injection, samples were drawn on day 63. At a Boston site, the person donating was an adult of 18-55 years. An Ad26 vector expressing Wuhan-strain SARS-CoV-2 spike served as the vaccine. The repertoire was sequenced with immunoSEQ multiplex PCR; TCRdb's copy has only in-frame clones and lacks some. The sample yields roughly 700,000 clones, around 89% seen once. The sample originates from a study of Ad26.COV2.S vaccination and SARS-CoV-2 variants. Study-level results: Vaccine recipients posted higher spike-specific TCR breadth than their placebo counterparts.

Germline V gives CDR1 SGHTA, CDR2 FQGNSA. This CDR3 has 14 amino acids. The V and J ends lost 5 bases and 10 bases, in that order; junction bases with no gene match: 8. The chain employs TRBV7-2 and TRBJ2-1; 10 bases align to TRBD1. This specimen was peripheral blood, taken in a trial of Ad26.COV2.S vaccine versus placebo. The receptor was isolated from a person aged 18-60 years who received the Ad26.COV2.S COVID-19 vaccine or a placebo. The CDR3 loop is CASSPGTGEREQFF. CDR3 DNA sequence: TGTGCCAGCAGCCCGGGGACAGGGGAACGGGAGCAGTTCTTC.